The clone carrying this T cell receptor (beta chain) has just a few counts. Its specificity is not known. The data stem from a study of T-cell memory formation after mild COVID-19. Study information: TCR clusters mostly belonged to single donors. Whole-study findings and limits: Among contracting clones, CD4+ were mainly CM/EM and CD8+ enriched in EMRA.

Trimming stripped 5 bases from V and 0 bases from J, with 11 bases between. CDR1 and CDR2 from the germline V gene are MNHEY and SVGAGI. The CDR3 is made up of 14 amino acids. The 5'RACE method, run with constant-segment primers, produced TCR alpha and TCR beta cDNA libraries (carrying sample barcodes and UMIs). TCRdb ran MiXCR on the 5' RACE reads and lists one entry per CDR3 protein. The sample includes over 450,000 distinct CDR3 sequences, roughly 22% of them seen just once. This TCR derives from an adult woman who had mild COVID-19 (a few samples of this study predate the infection). Cell type and time point are not known. The V and J genes are TRBV6-5 and TRBJ2-7; D might be TRBD1 (6 bases). Specimen: PBMCs or a T cell subset sorted from them (not recorded which). CDR3: CASSADRPSYEQYF. CDR3 coding DNA: TGTGCCAGCAGTGCTGACAGGCCCTCCTACGAGCAGTACTTC.